Sequencing of this T cell receptor (beta chain) was carried out in a study of CD8+ T cells in alopecia areata. Study at large: Among treated patients, oral tofacitinib was administered at 5 to 10 mg twice daily. Affected scalp percentage set treated patients' severity scores.

The CDR3 length is 15 residues. CDR1 is SGDLS and CDR2 is YYNGEE in the germline V gene. The ends were cut back, 1 base at V and 2 bases at J, with 10 bases in the middle. Treatment meaning: oral pan-JAK inhibitor, 5-10 mg twice daily. RNA extraction and reverse transcription yielded cDNA as sequencing template. TCRdb's copy holds only in-frame clones and misses some; the assay was immunoSEQ multiplex PCR. Of 200,000 or so clones in the sample, roughly 44% were seen once. The genes are TRBV9 and TRBJ1-5; D is uncertain. The starting material was CD4+ T cells sorted from blood, obtained at roughly week 36, from a patient treated with tofacitinib. This sequence was found in a human donor with alopecia areata. The CDR3, as DNA: TGTGCCAGCAGCGTAAGTTTTGGGGGCAATCAGCCCCAGCATTTT. It is translated as CASSVSFGGNQPQHF. Using reference TRBV9 and TRBJ1-5 for the parts outside the CDR3, the full variable domain is DSGVTQTPKHLITATGQRVTLRCSPRSGDLSVYWYQQSLDQGLQFLIQYYNGEERAKGNILERFSAQQFPDLHSELNLSSLELGDSALYFCASSVSFGGNQPQHFGDGTRLSIL.